The 32 T cell receptor beta chains in this list originate from one sample, sequenced in a study of T cells in Graves' hyperthyroidism and ophthalmopathy. Amplification of TCR beta CDR3 regions used RNA as the template. Using the HTBI primer set, a first-round RT-PCR was run on the TCR CDR3. From the multiplex PCR reads, TCRdb called clonotypes with MiXCR, one entry per CDR3 protein. The sample includes about 510,000 distinct CDR3 sequences, 14% of them seen just once. Material for sequencing was blood. These receptors were obtained from a woman in her 40s with Graves' hyperthyroidism.

The chain couples TRBV20-1 to TRBJ2-4; 12 bases line up with TRBD2. From germline, CDR1 is DFQATT and CDR2 SNEGSKA (reference sequence). V lost 5 bases and J lost 0; bases outside the gene matches: 14. The CDR3 loop spans 19 amino acids. The CDR3 reads CSALPLTSGSSPAKNIQYF. CDR3 nucleotide sequence: TGCAGTGCTCTCCCCTTGACTAGCGGGAGTTCGCCAGCCAAAAACATTCAGTACTTC.

Many counts were recorded for this clonotype. V usage is TRBV2 and J usage is TRBJ2-7; 9 positions agree with TRBD1. CDR1 is SNHLY, CDR2 FYNNEI, per germline. J gave up 2 bases and V 7 bases, and 9 bases lay outside the gene matches. The CDR3 is 15 residues long. The CDR3 loop reads CASKFTGTGTYEQYF. The CDR3 bases are TGTGCCAGCAAGTTCACCGGGACAGGGACCTACGAGCAGTACTTC.

This clonotype was seen ten or more times. The chain joins TRBV24-1 to TRBJ2-3; TRBD2 matches 12 bases. The CDR3 spans 18 residues. The germline V gene encodes CDR1 KGHDR and CDR2 SFDVKD. Trimming at V came to 3 bases and at J to 7 bases, leaving 13 bases not matched to a gene. CDR3 sequence: CATSDGKGLAGGVNTQYF. CDR3 DNA: TGTGCCACCAGTGATGGAAAGGGGCTAGCGGGAGGGGTTAATACGCAGTATTTT.

This clonotype has ten or more counts. The rearrangement links TRBV6-1 to TRBJ2-1; the D is unclear. This CDR3 has 15 residues. The germline gives CDR1 MNHNS, CDR2 SASEGT. The V and J ends lost 5 bases and 6 bases respectively, with 17 bases between them. CDR3 coding DNA: TGTGCCAGCAGTTTTTTGTCCTCTCAAGGCAATGAGCAGTTCTTC. This translates into CASSFLSSQGNEQFF.

This clonotype was detected many times. This chain connects TRBV28 to TRBJ1-5; D may be TRBD1 (6 bases). Germline V gives CDR1 MDHEN, CDR2 SYDVKM. There are 17 residues in the CDR3. V was shortened by 5 bases and J by 2 bases, with 19 bases between the two germline ends. CDR3 sequence (DNA): TGTGCCAGCAGTCCCCGGCGGGGGCGCCAGGGCAATCAGCCCCAGCATTTT. This codes for CASSPRRGRQGNQPQHF. Looking up the rest from reference TRBV28 and TRBJ1-5 gives the full variable domain: DVKVTQSSRYLVKRTGEKVFLECVQDMDHENMFWYRQDPGLGLRLIYFSYDVKMKEKGDIPEGYSVSREKKERFSLILESASTNQTSMYLCASSPRRGRQGNQPQHFGDGTRLSIL.

This clonotype was seen many times. The CDR3 loop reads CASSLRVGDNEQFF. CDR3 coding DNA: TGTGCCAGCAGCTTAAGAGTGGGAGACAATGAGCAGTTCTTC. The V call is TRBV7-2, the J call TRBJ2-1, with D possibly matching TRBD2 (5 bases). The CDR3 contains 14 residues. V was clipped by 2 bases and J by 5 bases, with 10 bases between them. The germline V gene has CDR1 SGHTA and CDR2 FQGNSA.

This clonotype came up a few times. The chain couples TRBV19 to TRBJ2-7, with TRBD2 as a possible D gene (6 bases). This CDR3 has 13 residues. Germline CDR1 reads LNHDA; CDR2 reads SQIVND (reference sequence). V was pared by 10 bases and J by 1 base, with 14 bases between. This chain's CDR3 is CATRGVRSYEQYF. The CDR3 DNA is TGTGCCACCCGCGGGGTTCGTTCCTACGAGCAGTACTTC.

Ten or more counts support this clonotype. CDR3: CASRGLAGGTQYF. CDR3 DNA sequence: TGTGCCAGCAGGGGACTAGCGGGAGGTACGCAGTATTTT. The chain couples TRBV2 to TRBJ2-3, with 15 positions matching TRBD2. This CDR3 has 13 residues. Germline values: CDR1 SNHLY, CDR2 FYNNEI. Germline trimming cut 6 bases from V and 8 bases from J; bases unmatched to any gene: 0. Filled out from reference TRBV2 and TRBJ2-3, the complete variable domain reads EPEVTQTPSHQVTQMGQEVILRCVPISNHLYFYWYRQILGQKVEFLVSFYNNEISEKSEIFDDQFSVERPDGSNFTLKIRSTKLEDSAMYFCASRGLAGGTQYFGPGTRLTVL.

This clonotype was picked up many times. The rearrangement links TRBV11-2 to TRBJ2-5; D is unresolved. CDR1 and CDR2 from the germline V gene are SGHAT and FQNNGV. The CDR3 is 12 amino acids. V was cut by 4 bases and J by 4 bases, with 7 bases left in between. CDR3: CASSSGAETQYF. The CDR3 coding sequence is TGTGCCAGCAGCTCAGGAGCAGAGACCCAGTACTTC.

This clonotype was counted ten times or more. The genes are TRBV6-1 and TRBJ1-1, with 8 bases aligning to TRBD1. Germline CDR1 and CDR2: MNHNS and SASEGT. With V trimmed by 6 bases and J by 4 bases, 4 bases remained unmatched. This CDR3 has 13 amino acids. The CDR3 loop is CASSPTGGTEAFF. The CDR3 DNA follows: TGTGCCAGCAGCCCTACAGGGGGCACTGAAGCTTTCTTT.

This clonotype has at least ten counts. The chain employs TRBV3-1 and TRBJ2-5; either TRBD1 or TRBD2 may fit D (5 bases each). This CDR3 has 14 amino acids. Deletions cut 4 bases from V and 5 bases from J, with 14 bases between. Looked up from germline, CDR1 is LGHDT and CDR2 is YNNKEL (reference sequence). The CDR3 DNA reads as TGTGCCAGCAGCCCAACTGAGGGGCGTGAGACCCAGTACTTC. Translated: CASSPTEGRETQYF.

This clonotype was counted at least ten times. The V and J genes are TRBV20-1 and TRBJ1-1, with D unclear. The CDR3 runs 12 residues. The V end lost 3 bases, the J end lost 1 base, and 6 bases lay between the germline ends. In germline, CDR1 is DFQATT, CDR2 SNEGSKA (reference sequence). CDR3 nucleotide sequence: TGCAGTGCTAGCGGGCCGAACACTGAAGCTTTCTTT. Translating gives CSASGPNTEAFF.

This clonotype was detected only a few times. CDR3 sequence: CAWSGTGSEAFF. In DNA, the CDR3 is TGTGCCTGGAGCGGTACTGGATCTGAAGCTTTCTTT. This chain uses TRBV30 with TRBJ1-1, with no clear D. Between the trimmed V and J ends, which lost 3 bases and 6 bases, there was a span of 11 bases. Germline V gene lookup returns CDR1 GTSNPN and CDR2 SVGIG (reference sequence). This CDR3 region has 12 residues.

There are many counts of this clonotype. The V gene is TRBV2, the J gene TRBJ2-3; unclear D gene. Trimming left V 5 bases short and J 2 bases short, with 8 bases between. Germline assignment: CDR1 SNHLY and CDR2 FYNNEI. The CDR3 is 13 residues long. CDR3 DNA sequence: TGTGCCAGCAGTCCAACAGTCACAGATACGCAGTATTTT. This codes for CASSPTVTDTQYF.

This clonotype was recorded at least ten times. The rearrangement joins TRBV20-1 to TRBJ2-7; TRBD2 matches 7 bases. The V gene's germline CDR1 is DFQATT and CDR2 SNEGSKA (reference sequence). V trimming: 3 bases; J trimming: 4 bases; junction bases outside the gene matches: 9. This CDR3 region has 14 residues. CDR3 sequence: CSARLPGGSYEQYF. The CDR3 DNA follows: TGCAGTGCTAGGCTTCCGGGGGGTTCTTACGAGCAGTACTTC.

In this sample, this clonotype turned up many times. The gene calls are TRBV27 and TRBJ2-4; 7 bases agree with TRBD2. CDR1 is MNHEY, CDR2 SMNVEV, per germline (reference sequence). CDR3 length equals 16 residues. The J segment lost 4 bases and the V segment lost 1 base, leaving 7 bases of the junction unmatched. The CDR3 DNA is TGTGCCAGCAGTTTATTCCCTAGCGGATTTAAAAACATTCAGTACTTC. Protein: CASSLFPSGFKNIQYF.

This clonotype has a count of ten or more. The chain couples TRBV20-1 to TRBJ2-7; tentative D call: TRBD1 (5 bases). V was trimmed by 5 bases and J by 2 bases, leaving 7 bases between them. CDR1 and CDR2 (germline): DFQATT, SNEGSKA (reference sequence). There are 11 residues in the CDR3. The CDR3 DNA reads TGCAGTGCTGACAGAACCTACGAGCAGTACTTC. This translates into CSADRTYEQYF.

The rearrangement links TRBV19 to TRBJ2-5, with TRBD1 as a possible D gene (6 bases). CDR3 size: 13 residues. With 5 bases removed from V and 5 bases from J, the gap between germline ends came to 12 bases. Germline CDR1 LNHDA, CDR2 SQIVND (reference sequence). Here the CDR3 reads CASSSQGYETQYF. Written as DNA, the CDR3 is TGTGCCAGTAGTTCACAGGGATACGAGACCCAGTACTTC.

This clonotype came up many times. The V and J genes are TRBV6-2 or TRBV6-3 and TRBJ2-6, with D hard to call. CDR1 is MNHEY and CDR2 is SVGEGT in the germline V gene. This CDR3 has 15 residues. V dropped 4 bases and J dropped 0 bases, with 7 bases sitting between them. The CDR3, as DNA: TGTGCCAGCAGTTCTGCCCTCTCTGGGGCCAACGTCCTGACTTTC. Residues: CASSSALSGANVLTF.

This clonotype was observed a handful of times. The chain recombines TRBV27 with TRBJ1-5; 7 positions match TRBD1. J gave up 6 bases and V 5 bases, and 7 bases lay outside the gene matches. Germline V CDR1 and CDR2: MNHEY, SMNVEV (reference sequence). The CDR3 is made up of 14 amino acids. Written as DNA, the CDR3 is TGTGCCAGCAGTGACAGACAGGGAGTTCAGCCCCAGCATTTT. Translation: CASSDRQGVQPQHF.

In its sample, this clonotype was seen once. This may be a read error, as it is one base from a much larger clone. V is TRBV30 and J is TRBJ2-7; D is unclear. The germline CDR1 and CDR2 sequences are GTSNPN and SVGIG (reference sequence). The CDR3 covers 11 residues. The V end lost 2 bases, the J end lost 4 bases, and 6 bases lay between the germline ends. CDR3 DNA: TGTGCCTGGAGTCCCAGGTACGAGCAGTACTTC. It codes for CAWSPRYEQYF.

Concerning this clonotype: A much larger clone differs from this one at a single base, so this may be a read error. CDR3 residues: CAGGVGQHTFTDDIQYF. In DNA, the CDR3 is TGTGCCGGCGGGGTGGGACAACACACGTTCACGGATGACATTCAGTACTTC. The chain recombines TRBV6-1 with TRBJ2-4; D is perhaps TRBD1 or TRBD2 (6 bases each). Looked up from germline, CDR1 is MNHNS and CDR2 is SASEGT. The CDR3 loop spans 17 amino acids. Trimming removed 11 bases from V and 8 bases from J, with 31 bases in between.

The table lists this clonotype with a few counts. The genes are TRBV27 and TRBJ2-1; D might be TRBD2 (6 bases). V lost 5 bases and J 0 bases, leaving 11 bases between the germline ends. Germline V gene sequence: CDR1 MNHEY, CDR2 SMNVEV (reference sequence). The CDR3 consists of 15 residues. CDR3 in DNA: TGTGCCAGCAGTATCCTCGGGAGCTCCTACAATGAGCAGTTCTTC. Its translation is CASSILGSSYNEQFF.

This clonotype was found a few times. The chain has TRBV12-3 or TRBV12-4 and TRBJ2-6; 10 bases match TRBD1. Trimming removed 6 bases from V and 2 bases from J; junction bases left unmatched: 10. This CDR3 contains 18 residues. The CDR3 reads CASSLAGTGVAGANVLTF. For the CDR3, the DNA is TGTGCCAGCAGCTTGGCCGGGACAGGGGTTGCTGGGGCCAACGTCCTGACTTTC.

This clonotype has ten or more counts. The V call is TRBV6-1, the J call TRBJ2-3, with D possibly being TRBD1 or TRBD2 (5 bases each). V dropped 6 bases and J dropped 6 bases, with 19 bases sitting between them. The CDR3 covers 15 residues. Germline CDR1 is MNHNS and CDR2 is SASEGT. The CDR3 bases are TGTGCCAGCAGCCGGGACCTCCCTTTCGGGGATACGCAGTATTTT. Encoded protein: CASSRDLPFGDTQYF.

The chain recombines TRBV19 with TRBJ2-7; 9 positions agree with TRBD1. The junction had 4 bases not matched to a gene; V was cut back by 10 bases and J by 3 bases. The CDR3 has 12 residues. Germline V gene sequence: CDR1 LNHDA, CDR2 SQIVND (reference sequence). CDR3 in DNA: TGTGCCACTGGGACAGGGTTCTACGAGCAGTACTTC. Protein product: CATGTGFYEQYF.

This clonotype was seen a few times. The chain has TRBV10-3 and TRBJ2-1; no definite D call. CDR1 and CDR2 from the germline V gene are ENHRY and SYGVKD. V was clipped by 5 bases and J by 6 bases, with 8 bases between them. The CDR3 is 12 residues long. The CDR3 bases are TGTGCCATCAGTCTTGCTGGCAATGAGCAGTTCTTC. This translates into CAISLAGNEQFF.

This clonotype has a count of ten or more. The chain joins TRBV27 to TRBJ2-7; no clear D. The CDR3 spans 13 residues. Per the germline V gene, CDR1 is MNHEY and CDR2 is SMNVEV (reference sequence). V was cut by 0 bases and J by 4 bases, with 7 bases left in between. Here the CDR3 reads CASSLSTNYEQYF. DNA of the CDR3: TGTGCCAGCAGTTTATCTACGAATTACGAGCAGTACTTC.

On this clonotype itself: This sequence may be a read error, since a much larger clone differs from it by one base. The chain is built from TRBV6-2 or TRBV6-3 and TRBJ1-5; D unclear. Trimming left V 6 bases short and J 5 bases short, with 14 bases between. This CDR3 has 14 residues. CDR1 MNHEY and CDR2 SVGEGT come from the germline V gene. The CDR3 loop reads CASSQSALDQPQHF. As DNA, the CDR3 is TGTGCCAGCAGCCAGAGCGCGCTCGATCAGCCCCAGCATTTT.

The CDR3 region has the DNA TGTGCCAGCAGCGCCGCCGCTGACACCGGGGAGCTGTTTTTT. Residues: CASSAAADTGELFF. The chain carries TRBV9 and TRBJ2-2; unclear D gene. Trimming removed 3 bases from V and 3 bases from J, with 9 bases in between. This CDR3 is 14 amino acids long. From germline, CDR1 is SGDLS and CDR2 YYNGEE.

This clonotype was observed at least ten times. The gene calls are TRBV11-2 and TRBJ2-2, with 8 bases lining up with TRBD2. Per the germline V gene, CDR1 is SGHAT and CDR2 is FQNNGV. V lost 5 bases, J lost 0 bases, and 8 bases stayed unmatched. The CDR3 is 17 residues long. Here the CDR3 reads CASSRVPGLANTGELFF. The CDR3, as DNA: TGTGCCAGCAGCCGAGTCCCGGGACTAGCGAACACCGGGGAGCTGTTTTTT.

This clonotype was seen repeatedly, ten times or more. V usage is TRBV27 and J usage is TRBJ2-6, with a tentative D call TRBD1 (6 bases). Deletions cut 6 bases from V and 1 base from J, with 10 bases between. Germline assignment: CDR1 MNHEY and CDR2 SMNVEV (reference sequence). There are 15 residues in the CDR3. CDR3 protein: CASSPGQSGANVLTF. The CDR3 DNA follows: TGTGCCAGCAGCCCCGGACAGTCTGGGGCCAACGTCCTGACTTTC. The full variable domain, completed using reference TRBV27 and TRBJ2-6, is EAQVTQNPRYLITVTGKKLTVTCSQNMNHEYMSWYRQDPGLGLRQIYYSMNVEVTDKGDVPEGYKVSRKEKRNFPLILESPSPNQTSLYFCASSPGQSGANVLTFGAGSRLTVL.